This T cell receptor (beta chain) came from a study of naive and memory T cell subsets. This clonotype was observed a handful of times. Amplification of ligated cDNA took four PCR rounds with SP2 and nested alpha and beta constant primers. TCRdb used MiXCR to reprocess the UMI-ligation and nested PCR reads, holding one entry per CDR3 protein. The data contain about 37,000 distinct CDR3 sequences, around 10% of them singletons. The CDR3 extends over 14 amino acids. J lost 3 bases, V lost 1 base, and 2 bases had no gene match. Germline V gene sequence: CDR1 DFQATT, CDR2 SNEGSKA (reference sequence). Documented treatment: skin biopsy from PPD injection site in Mantoux-positive individual. An oligonucleotide containing a UMI was ligated to the 3' end of TCR cDNA. Tuberculin skin test biopsies were taken where PPD was injected in Mantoux-positive people.

Here the sequenced sample was skin, taken from a tuberculin skin test site. The rearrangement joins TRBV20-1 to TRBJ2-2, with TRBD2 identical over 7 bases. This sequence was found in an adult in good health. As DNA, the CDR3 is TGCAGTGCTAGAGGCGGGGGAGACACCGGGGAGCTGTTTTTT. Translated: CSARGGGDTGELFF.